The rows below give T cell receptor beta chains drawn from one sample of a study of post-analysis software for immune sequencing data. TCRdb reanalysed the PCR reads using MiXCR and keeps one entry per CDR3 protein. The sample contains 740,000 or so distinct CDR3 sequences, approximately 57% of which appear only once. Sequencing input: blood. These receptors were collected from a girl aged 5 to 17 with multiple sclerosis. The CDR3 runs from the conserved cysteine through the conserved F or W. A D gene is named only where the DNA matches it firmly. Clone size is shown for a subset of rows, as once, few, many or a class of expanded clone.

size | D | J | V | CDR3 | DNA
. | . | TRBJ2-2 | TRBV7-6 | CASSFGTDYTGELFF | TGTGCCAGCAGCTTTGGGACTGATTACACCGGGGAGCTGTTTTTT
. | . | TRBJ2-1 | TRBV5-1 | CASSLGSTGYNEQFF | TGCGCCAGCAGCTTGGGGAGTACAGGGTACAATGAGCAGTTCTTC
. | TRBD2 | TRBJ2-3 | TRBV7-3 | CAGSSGTSGYTDTQYF | TGTGCCGGCAGCTCTGGGACTAGCGGATACACAGATACGCAGTATTTT
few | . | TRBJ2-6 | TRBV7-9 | CASSFGSPNVLTF | TGTGCCAGCAGCTTTGGGAGCCCCAACGTCCTGACTTTC
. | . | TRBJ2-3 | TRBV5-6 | CASSWAGEPDLRDTQYF | TGTGCCAGCAGCTGGGCCGGCGAGCCCGACTTGCGAGATACGCAGTATTTT
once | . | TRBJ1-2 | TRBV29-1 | CSVEDQLTEGYTF | TGCAGCGTTGAAGATCAGTTGACAGAGGGCTACACCTTC
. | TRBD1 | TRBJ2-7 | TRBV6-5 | CASSPFQGARYEQYF | TGTGCCAGCAGTCCCTTCCAGGGGGCACGTTACGAGCAGTACTTC
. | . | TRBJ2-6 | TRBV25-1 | CASKSVIPGANVLTF | TGTGCCAGCAAATCCGTAATCCCTGGGGCCAACGTCCTGACTTTC
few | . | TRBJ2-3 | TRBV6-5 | CASSLIRTSTDTQYF | TGTGCCAGCAGTCTTATACGGACCAGCACAGATACGCAGTATTTT
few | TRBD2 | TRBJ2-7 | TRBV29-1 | CSVEDGSISGTSEEQYF | TGCAGCGTTGAAGATGGGTCGATTAGCGGGACGTCGGAAGAGCAGTACTTC
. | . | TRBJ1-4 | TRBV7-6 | CASSLRSRGGATNEKLFF | TGTGCCAGCAGCTTAAGGAGCAGGGGTGGAGCAACTAATGAAAAACTGTTTTTT
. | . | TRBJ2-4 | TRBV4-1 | CASSQERGGASSFTPDNIQYF | TGCGCCAGCAGCCAAGAAAGAGGCGGGGCGTCGAGTTTTACCCCTGACAACATTCAGTACTTC
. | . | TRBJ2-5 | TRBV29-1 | CSVAVGSGETQYF | TGCAGCGTTGCGGTGGGGTCGGGCGAGACCCAGTACTTC
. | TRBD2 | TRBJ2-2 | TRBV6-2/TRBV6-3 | CASTVAGDGELFF | TGTGCCAGCACGGTCGCGGGAGACGGGGAGCTGTTTTTT
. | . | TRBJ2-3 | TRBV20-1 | CSTSWGSTDTQYF | TGCAGTACCTCATGGGGGAGCACAGATACGCAGTATTTT
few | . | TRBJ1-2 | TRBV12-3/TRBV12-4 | CASSFRARPGERYGYTF | TGTGCCAGCAGTTTTAGGGCTCGCCCGGGAGAACGGTATGGCTACACCTTC
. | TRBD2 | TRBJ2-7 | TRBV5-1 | CAGSLNSGTSVSYEQYF | TGCGCCGGCAGCTTGAACTCCGGGACTAGCGTATCCTACGAGCAGTACTTC
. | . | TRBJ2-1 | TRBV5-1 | CASSFGDLNYNEQFF | TGCGCCAGCAGCTTTGGTGACTTAAACTACAATGAGCAGTTCTTC
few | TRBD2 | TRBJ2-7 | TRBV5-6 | CASSPLTSGGAFATYEQYF | TGTGCCAGCAGCCCCTTGACTAGCGGGGGGGCCTTCGCCACCTACGAGCAGTACTTC
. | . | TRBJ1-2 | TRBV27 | CASSPLPPTNGYTF | TGTGCCAGCAGTCCCCTCCCCCCGACCAATGGCTACACCTTC
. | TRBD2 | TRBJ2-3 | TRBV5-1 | CASSSGTSGTFTDTQYF | TGCGCCAGCAGCTCCGGGACTAGCGGTACCTTCACAGATACGCAGTATTTT
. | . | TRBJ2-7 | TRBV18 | CASSPRGSQEQYF | TGTGCCAGCTCACCACGGGGTAGCCAAGAGCAGTACTTC
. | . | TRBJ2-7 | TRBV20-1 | CSARGDVGQGYEQYF | TGCAGTGCTAGGGGGGATGTTGGTCAGGGCTACGAGCAGTACTTC
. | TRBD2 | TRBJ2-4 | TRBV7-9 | CASSLISGSPYEQYF | TGTGCCAGCAGCTTAATTAGCGGGAGCCCCTACGAACAGTACTTC
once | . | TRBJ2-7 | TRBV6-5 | CASSSWDVHNEQYF | TGTGCCAGCAGCTCATGGGACGTCCACAATGAGCAGTACTTC
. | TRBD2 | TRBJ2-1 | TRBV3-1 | CASSHGASGGEEQFF | TGTGCCAGCAGCCATGGGGCTAGCGGGGGTGAGGAGCAGTTCTTC
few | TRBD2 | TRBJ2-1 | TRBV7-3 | CASSLTAASGSASYNEQFF | TGTGCCAGCAGCTTAACGGCGGCTAGCGGATCCGCCTCCTACAATGAGCAGTTCTTC
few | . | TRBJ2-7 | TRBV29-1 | CSVSGQGYEQYF | TGCAGCGTCAGTGGGCAGGGCTACGAGCAGTACTTC
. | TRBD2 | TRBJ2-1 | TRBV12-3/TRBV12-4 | CASSLAGFYNEQFF | TGTGCCAGCAGCTTAGCGGGGTTCTACAATGAGCAGTTCTTC
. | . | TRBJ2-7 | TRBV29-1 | CSVRGNVDDIYEQYF | TGCAGCGTTAGGGGGAACGTAGACGATATCTACGAGCAGTACTTC
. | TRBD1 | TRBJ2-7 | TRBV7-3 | CASSSGQGWNEQYF | TGTGCCAGCAGCTCGGGACAGGGATGGAACGAGCAGTACTTC
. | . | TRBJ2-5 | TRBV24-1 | CATSSGGQETQYF | TGTGCCACCTCGAGTGGGGGACAAGAGACCCAGTACTTC
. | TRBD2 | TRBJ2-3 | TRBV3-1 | CASSQVSSGRAQGSTDTQYF | TGTGCCAGCAGCCAAGTATCAAGCGGGAGAGCCCAAGGGAGCACAGATACGCAGTATTTT
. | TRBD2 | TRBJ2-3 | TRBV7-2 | CASTSGVLAGGRIDTQYF | TGTGCCAGCACCAGCGGGGTGCTAGCGGGGGGGCGAATAGATACGCAGTATTTT
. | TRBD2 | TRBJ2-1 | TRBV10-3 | CAISESVAGRAEQFF | TGTGCCATCAGTGAGTCCGTAGCGGGAAGGGCTGAGCAGTTCTTC
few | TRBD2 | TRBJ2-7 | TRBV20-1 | CSARDGAGRYEQYF | TGCAGTGCTAGAGATGGAGCGGGGCGCTACGAGCAGTACTTC
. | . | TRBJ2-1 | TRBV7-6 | CASSPQADKNEQFF | TGTGCCAGCAGCCCCCAGGCGGACAAGAATGAGCAGTTCTTC
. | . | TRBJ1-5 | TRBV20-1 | CSASLVQGRPSNQPQHF | TGCAGTGCTAGCTTGGTCCAGGGTAGGCCCAGCAATCAGCCCCAGCATTTT
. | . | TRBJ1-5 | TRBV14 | CASSPPGQGTIQPQHF | TGTGCCAGCAGCCCTCCCGGGCAGGGTACGATTCAGCCCCAGCATTTT
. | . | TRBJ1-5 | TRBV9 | CASSVGGGVIREPQHF | TGTGCCAGCAGCGTAGGGGGCGGGGTAATCAGGGAGCCCCAGCATTTT
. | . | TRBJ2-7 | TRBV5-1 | CASRLDNYEQYF | TGCGCCAGCAGACTCGACAATTACGAGCAGTACTTC
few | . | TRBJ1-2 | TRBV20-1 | CSARDLSGGKGYTF | TGCAGTGCTAGAGATCTGTCAGGAGGGAAAGGCTACACCTTC
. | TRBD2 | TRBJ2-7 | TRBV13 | CASQKRGVTYEQYF | TGTGCCAGCCAGAAGCGGGGGGTTACCTACGAGCAGTACTTC
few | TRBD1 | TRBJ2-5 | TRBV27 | CASRPLMTDRGQTQYF | TGTGCCAGCAGACCCCTCATGACGGACAGGGGGCAGACCCAGTACTTC